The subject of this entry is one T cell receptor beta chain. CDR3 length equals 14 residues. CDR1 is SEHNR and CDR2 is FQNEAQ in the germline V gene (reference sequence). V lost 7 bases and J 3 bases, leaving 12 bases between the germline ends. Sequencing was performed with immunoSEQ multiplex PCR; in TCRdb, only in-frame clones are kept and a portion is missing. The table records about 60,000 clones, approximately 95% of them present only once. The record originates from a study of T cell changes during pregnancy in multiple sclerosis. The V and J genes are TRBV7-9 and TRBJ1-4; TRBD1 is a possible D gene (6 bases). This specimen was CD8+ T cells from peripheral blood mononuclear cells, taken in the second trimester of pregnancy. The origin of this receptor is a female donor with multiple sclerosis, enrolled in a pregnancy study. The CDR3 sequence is CASTLTGPNEKLFF. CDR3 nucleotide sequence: TGTGCCAGCACCTTGACAGGACCTAATGAAAAACTGTTTTTT.